The 26 T cell receptor beta chains below come from one sample, sequenced in a study of shared clonotypes between healthy human individuals. The method was immunoSEQ multiplex PCR; TCRdb's version includes in-frame clones alone and lacks a portion of them. The profile shows 2 million to 3 million clones, roughly 93% of them singletons. What was sequenced was naive CD4+ T cells from PBMCs. Subset indicated: CD45RA+ positively selected. These receptors all stem from a man between 18 and 29 years old in good health. Some clones in this sample may be carry-over from other donors' samples.

The chain employs TRBV9 and TRBJ1-4, with TRBD1 matching over 9 bases. Germline lookup yields CDR1 SGDLS and CDR2 YYNGEE. Unmatched junction bases numbered 6, after V lost 1 base and J lost 8 bases. The CDR3 is 15 amino acids. In DNA form, the CDR3 reads TGTGCCAGCAGCGTATCGACAGGGGGTGGGGAAAAACTGTTTTTT. Translating gives CASSVSTGGGEKLFF.

The count of this clone is one. Additional DNA sequences in this sample encode the identical CDR3. The chain joins TRBV14 to TRBJ1-2, with 7 bases that match TRBD1. V lost 3 bases and J lost 4; bases outside the gene matches: 2. CDR1 SGHDN and CDR2 FVKESK come from the germline V gene. The CDR3 runs to 13 residues. CDR3 nucleotide sequence: TGTGCCAGCAGCCAGGGGACAGCCTATGGCTACACCTTC. Translated, it gives CASSQGTAYGYTF.

As DNA, the CDR3 is TGTGCCAGCTCACCCGTACATAGGAGCAATGAGCAGTTCTTC. It specifies CASSPVHRSNEQFF. The chain uses TRBV18 and TRBJ2-1; D is undetermined. The CDR3 length is 14 residues. Germline V gene sequence: CDR1 KGHSH, CDR2 LQKENI. V lost 3 bases and J 6 bases, leaving 12 bases between the germline ends.

This chain joins TRBV23-1 and TRBJ2-6, with D perhaps being TRBD1 or TRBD2 (5 bases each). TRBV23-1 is placed among ORFs of uncertain function. This CDR3 contains 17 residues. V was trimmed by 4 bases and J by 0 bases, leaving 13 bases between them. CDR3 in amino acids: CASSPWWGPSGANVLTF. The CDR3 coding sequence is TGCGCCAGCAGTCCCTGGTGGGGACCCTCTGGGGCCAACGTCCTGACTTTC.

The V call is TRBV2, the J call TRBJ1-2; TRBD1 is a possible D gene (5 bases). V lost 11 bases and J 3 bases, leaving 13 bases between the germline ends. Germline V gene sequence: CDR1 SNHLY, CDR2 FYNNEI. The CDR3 covers 12 residues. The CDR3 spells CAGGASDYGYTF. In DNA, the CDR3 is TGTGCCGGAGGGGCGTCTGACTATGGCTACACCTTC.

On this clone itself: The same CDR3 is also encoded by other DNA sequences in this sample. The gene calls are TRBV6-5 and TRBJ2-5; 7 bases line up with TRBD2. Germline trimming cut 0 bases from V and 4 bases from J; bases unmatched to any gene: 2. CDR3 size: 14 residues. Germline-derived CDR1 and CDR2 are MNHEY and SVGAGI. CDR3: CASSYSGGRETQYF. The CDR3 region has the DNA TGTGCCAGCAGTTACTCGGGCGGGAGAGAGACCCAGTACTTC.

This clone was observed once. The gene calls are TRBV5-1 and TRBJ2-5, with 8 bases identical to TRBD2. Per germline, CDR1 SGHRS and CDR2 YFSETQ. Trimming cost V 4 bases and J 3 bases; bases outside gene matches: 2. The CDR3 runs to 13 residues. CDR3 DNA: TGCGCCAGCAGCCCCGGGGGGGAAGAGACCCAGTACTTC. It yields the protein CASSPGGEETQYF.

This chain connects TRBV6-5 to TRBJ2-5, with D perhaps TRBD1 or TRBD2 (5 bases each). Germline CDR1 reads MNHEY; CDR2 reads SVGAGI. This CDR3 contains 15 residues. The V end lost 0 bases, the J end lost 4 bases, and 12 bases lay between the germline ends. CDR3 DNA sequence: TGTGCCAGCAGTTACTCCGGGGCCCGGGGAGAGACCCAGTACTTC. This translates into CASSYSGARGETQYF.

About this clone: Other nucleotide sequences from this sample produce the same CDR3. J is TRBJ2-7 and V is TRBV5-1; D gene unclear. Deletions cut 2 bases from V and 0 bases from J, with 0 bases between. This CDR3 comprises 11 residues. The germline V gene encodes CDR1 SGHRS and CDR2 YFSETQ. CDR3 amino acids: CASSFSYEQYF. The CDR3 DNA reads TGCGCCAGCAGCTTCTCCTACGAGCAGTACTTC.

This rearrangement joins TRBV5-1 to TRBJ2-7; 7 bases align to TRBD1. This CDR3 contains 15 residues. V trimming: 4 bases; J trimming: 0 bases; junction bases outside the gene matches: 7. Germline-derived CDR1 and CDR2 are SGHRS and YFSETQ. CDR3 in DNA: TGCGCCAGCAGCCCGACCGGGACAGTCTCCTACGAGCAGTACTTC. Its protein product is CASSPTGTVSYEQYF.

The chain joins TRBV7-9 to TRBJ2-6; D might be TRBD2 (5 bases). CDR1 is SEHNR, CDR2 FQNEAQ, per germline (reference sequence). The CDR3 has 18 amino acids. Trimming shortened V by 8 bases and J by 0 bases, and 20 bases separated the two germline ends. In DNA, the CDR3 is TGTGCCAGCCCGGTGGAGGCCCAGAGGTACTCTGGGGCCAACGTCCTGACTTTC. It specifies CASPVEAQRYSGANVLTF.

The chain uses TRBV11-2 and TRBJ2-5; D possibly corresponds to TRBD2 (6 bases). Germline values: CDR1 SGHAT, CDR2 FQNNGV. The CDR3 is 13 residues long. The V gene lost 2 bases and the J gene lost 9 bases, with 13 bases spanning the gap. The CDR3 DNA reads TGTGCCAGCAGCTTACCGGGAGCTGAGGCCCAGTACTTC. Translation: CASSLPGAEAQYF.

The rearrangement links TRBV9 to TRBJ2-3, with TRBD2 matching 11 bases. With V trimmed by 3 bases and J by 0 bases, 12 bases remained unmatched. The CDR3 extends over 19 amino acids. Germline CDR1 reads SGDLS; CDR2 reads YYNGEE. The DNA of the CDR3 is TGTGCCAGCAGCGCCCCAGACCACTCTAGCGGGAGGAGCACAGATACGCAGTATTTT. This codes for CASSAPDHSSGRSTDTQYF. The whole variable domain, remainder taken from reference TRBV9 and TRBJ2-3, is DSGVTQTPKHLITATGQRVTLRCSPRSGDLSVYWYQQSLDQGLQFLIQYYNGEERAKGNILERFSAQQFPDLHSELNLSSLELGDSALYFCASSAPDHSSGRSTDTQYFGPGTRLTVL.

The chain uses TRBV6-1 and TRBJ2-5; D is unclear. The CDR3 is 15 amino acids. Trimming shortened V by 3 bases and J by 2 bases, and 13 bases separated the two germline ends. In germline, CDR1 is MNHNS, CDR2 SASEGT. This chain's CDR3 is CASSDRGSPQETQYF. The CDR3 DNA is TGTGCCAGCAGTGATAGAGGTAGTCCTCAAGAGACCCAGTACTTC.

The J gene is TRBJ2-3, the V gene TRBV18; 8 nucleotides align to TRBD1. This CDR3 has 15 residues. The V gene's germline CDR1 is KGHSH and CDR2 LQKENI. J lost 6 bases, V lost 4 bases, and 9 bases had no gene match. CDR3 in amino acids: CASSQQQGATDTQYF. CDR3 in DNA: TGTGCCAGCTCACAACAGCAGGGGGCAACGGATACGCAGTATTTT.

CDR3 DNA sequence: TGTGCCAGCAGGGGGGATATGGTCGACGAGCAGTACTTC. Its translation is CASRGDMVDEQYF. The rearrangement joins TRBV28 to TRBJ2-7; D could derive from TRBD1 or TRBD2 (5 bases each). This CDR3 contains 13 residues. V gave up 6 bases and J gave up 5 bases, with 14 bases separating them. Germline V CDR1 and CDR2: MDHEN, SYDVKM.

V is TRBV5-1 and J is TRBJ1-3; possibly TRBD1 for D (6 bases). Per germline, CDR1 SGHRS and CDR2 YFSETQ. Trimming removed 4 bases at V and 0 bases at J, with 14 bases between. The CDR3 consists of 16 residues. The CDR3 sequence: CASSPPDRASGNTIYF. DNA for the CDR3: TGCGCCAGCAGCCCACCGGACAGAGCCTCTGGAAACACCATATATTTT.

Concerning this clone itself: Other nucleotide sequences in the sample specify the same CDR3. This chain connects TRBV15 to TRBJ2-2; 8 nucleotides line up with TRBD2. The germline gives CDR1 LNHNV, CDR2 YYDKDF (reference sequence). The CDR3 runs 15 residues. The junction had 5 bases not matched to a gene; V was cut back by 5 bases and J by 3 bases. As DNA, the CDR3 is TGTGCCACCAGCTCCCGGGGGGGGGACACCGGGGAGCTGTTTTTT. Translating gives CATSSRGGDTGELFF.

The CDR3 DNA reads TGTGCCAGCAGAAATGGACAGACAAACACCGGGGAGCTGTTTTTT. Its translation is CASRNGQTNTGELFF. The chain links TRBV27 to TRBJ2-2, with a tentative D call TRBD1 (6 bases). This CDR3 contains 15 residues. The V end was cut by 6 bases, the J end by 2 bases, with 13 bases between. Germline CDR1 reads MNHEY; CDR2 reads SMNVEV (reference sequence).

As for this clone: At the DNA level, this CDR3 is encoded by other sequences in the same sample as well. V gene TRBV30 combines with J gene TRBJ1-2; D is uncertain. From germline, CDR1 is GTSNPN and CDR2 SVGIG (reference sequence). The CDR3 loop spans 12 amino acids. V shed 2 bases and J shed 3 bases, with 7 bases lying between them. The CDR3 DNA is TGTGCCTGGAGTCCTGGATACTATGGCTACACCTTC. Translating gives CAWSPGYYGYTF.

V and J are TRBV11-2 and TRBJ2-2; D might be TRBD1 or TRBD2, each matching 6 bases. The CDR3 contains 16 residues. The germline V gene has CDR1 SGHAT and CDR2 FQNNGV. The germline V and J ends were trimmed by 2 bases and 4 bases, with 14 bases remaining between them. This chain's CDR3 is CASSLFPGAGTGELFF. As DNA, the CDR3 is TGTGCCAGCAGCTTATTCCCGGGGGCCGGCACCGGGGAGCTGTTTTTT.

CDR3 residues: CASSFSGVVGYTF. DNA for the CDR3: TGTGCCAGCAGTTTCTCAGGGGTGGTTGGCTACACCTTC. The genes are TRBV28 and TRBJ1-2, with D possibly TRBD1 on 6 matching bases. Trimming removed 3 bases at V and 7 bases at J, with 12 bases between. This CDR3 region has 13 residues. CDR1 MDHEN and CDR2 SYDVKM come from the germline V gene.

The V gene is TRBV7-6, the J gene TRBJ2-2; 8 positions agree with TRBD1. Looked up from germline, CDR1 is SGHVS and CDR2 is FNYEAQ. Trimming cost V 5 bases and J 2 bases; bases outside gene matches: 4. This CDR3 is built from 15 residues. Here the CDR3 DNA reads TGTGCCAGCAGCCAGACAGGGGCCAACACCGGGGAGCTGTTTTTT. It is translated as CASSQTGANTGELFF.

DNA of the CDR3: TGTGCCAGCAGCTCTAGGACTAGCGGCAATGAGCAGTTCTTC. Translating gives CASSSRTSGNEQFF. V is TRBV7-8 and J is TRBJ2-1; 10 bases agree with TRBD2. CDR3 length: 14 amino acids. V lost 4 bases to trimming and J lost 6 bases; unmatched junction nucleotides: 3. Germline CDR1 reads SGHVS; CDR2 reads FQNEAQ.

Worth noting for this clone: Other DNA sequences in the sample encode the same CDR3. The chain combines TRBV5-4 with TRBJ1-1; 7 bases agree with TRBD1. Germline assignment: CDR1 SGHNT and CDR2 YYREEE (reference sequence). V was clipped by 0 bases and J by 2 bases; unmatched bases: 1. The CDR3 runs 14 residues. The CDR3 loop reads CASSLEGGNTEAFF. The CDR3 DNA reads TGTGCCAGCAGCTTGGAAGGGGGCAACACTGAAGCTTTCTTT.

The CDR3 coding sequence is TGTGCCAGCAGGGGTAGCGGGAGGGCCTCCAATGAGCAGTTCTTC. Translating it yields CASRGSGRASNEQFF. This chain links TRBV27 with TRBJ2-1; 11 positions agree with TRBD2. Looked up from germline, CDR1 is MNHEY and CDR2 is SMNVEV (reference sequence). The CDR3 has 15 residues. The V gene end was trimmed by 6 bases and the J gene end by 6 bases; junction bases not matched to a gene: 7.